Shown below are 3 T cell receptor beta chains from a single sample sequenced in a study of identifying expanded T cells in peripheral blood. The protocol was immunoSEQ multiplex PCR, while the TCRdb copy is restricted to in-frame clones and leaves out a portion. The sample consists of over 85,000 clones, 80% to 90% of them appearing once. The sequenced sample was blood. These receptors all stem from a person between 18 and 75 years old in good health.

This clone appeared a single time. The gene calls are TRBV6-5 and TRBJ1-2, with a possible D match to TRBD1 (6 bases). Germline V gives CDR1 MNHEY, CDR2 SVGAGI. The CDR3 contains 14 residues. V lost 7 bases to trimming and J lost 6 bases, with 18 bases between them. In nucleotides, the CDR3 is TGTGCCAGCATCTTGAAGCACAGGGAGGATGGCTACACCTTC. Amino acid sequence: CASILKHREDGYTF.

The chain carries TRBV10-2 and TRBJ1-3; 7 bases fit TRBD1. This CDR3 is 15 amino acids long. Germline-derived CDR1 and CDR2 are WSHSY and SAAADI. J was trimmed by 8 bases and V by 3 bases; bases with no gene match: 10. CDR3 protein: CASSDLGRGFDTIYF. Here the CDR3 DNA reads TGCGCCAGCAGTGATCTAGGCAGGGGGTTCGACACCATATATTTT.

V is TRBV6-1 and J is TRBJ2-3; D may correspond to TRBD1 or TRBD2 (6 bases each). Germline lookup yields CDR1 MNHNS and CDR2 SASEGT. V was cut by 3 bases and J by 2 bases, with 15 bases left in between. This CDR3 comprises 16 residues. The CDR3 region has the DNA TGTGCCAGCAGTGAGAACCCGGGGGCTAACACAGATACGCAGTATTTT. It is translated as CASSENPGANTDTQYF.